This T cell receptor (beta chain) was obtained from a study of Graves' ophthalmopathy and Graves' hyperthyroidism. Clinical symptoms and serum thyroxine were used for diagnosis; TRAb, thyroid ultrasound and orbital computed tomography were also relied on. TCR beta CDR3 amplification used RNA transcripts. The authors performed first-round RT-PCR with HTBI primers and then a second-round multiplex PCR. MiXCR, run by TCRdb on the multiplex PCR reads, gives a single entry per CDR3 protein. This sample yields roughly 1.1 million distinct CDR3 sequences, of which about two fifths are seen a single time; around 10% belongs to the top ten. The source is an adult man with Graves' hyperthyroidism. The sequenced material came from peripheral blood or thyroid tissue (not recorded which).

For the CDR3, the DNA is TGTGCCAGCAGTTTAGCGGGACAGGGCTTGGGTAATGAAAAACTGTTTTTT. Encoded protein: CASSLAGQGLGNEKLFF. The chain employs TRBV12-3 or TRBV12-4 and TRBJ1-4; 9 bases map to TRBD1. The CDR3 length is 17 residues. V was pared by 0 bases and J by 4 bases, with 6 bases of the junction left unmatched.